The sequence of this T cell receptor (beta chain) was determined in a study of identical twins. MiXCR, run by TCRdb on the 5' RACE reads, gives a single entry per CDR3 protein. The table lists under 350,000 distinct CDR3 sequences, 8.5% to 9.5% of them singletons. General observations from the study: For monozygotic twins, models underestimated out-of-frame TCR alpha sharing.

Trimming pared 0 bases from V and 0 bases from J, leaving 4 bases between. The CDR3 loop spans 15 amino acids. Germline V CDR1 and CDR2: SGHRS, YFSETQ. Healthy Caucasians were all of the donors. This clonotype was seen many times. The antigen is undetermined. This same sample was also part of a study on yellow fever vaccine responses in identical twins.

The chain recombines TRBV5-1 with TRBJ2-6; D is unresolved. The receptor was derived from a woman between 18 and 29 years old in good health. Source material: CD8+ T cells sorted from blood. The CDR3 here is CASSLVSSGANVLTF. CDR3 in DNA: TGCGCCAGCAGCTTGGTCAGCTCTGGGGCCAACGTCCTGACTTTC. The variable domain in full, with the rest retrieved from reference TRBV5-1 and TRBJ2-6, is KAGVTQTPRYLIKTRGQQVTLSCSPISGHRSVSWYQQTPGQGLQFLFEYFSETQRNKGNFPGRFSGRQFSNSRSEMNVSTLELGDSALYLCASSLVSSGANVLTFGAGSRLTVL.